This T cell receptor beta chain derives from a study of T cell responses to AZD1222 COVID-19 vaccine. The overall study: Second doses were pooled across both intervals (about 4 or about 12 weeks). The study, taken as a whole, reports: In all cases, repertoires were sampled only after the peak T cell response. White British people made up most donors, females outnumbered males, and clonal diversity was possibly underestimated. Increases in Spike-specific TCR breadth and depth were seen after two AZD1222 doses.

Germline-derived CDR1 and CDR2 are MNHEY and SVGAGI. The junction had 4 bases not matched to a gene; V was cut back by 0 bases and J by 13 bases. The CDR3 extends over 13 amino acids. Profiling relied on immunoSEQ multiplex PCR, and the TCRdb table lists in-frame clones only, not all of them. This sample has 150,000 to 200,000 clones; about nine tenths occur once, and the top ten carry approximately 2.5%. The table lists this clone with a count of one. The antigen is undetermined. The chain couples TRBV6-5 to TRBJ1-4, with TRBD1 matching 8 bases. The TCR comes from an adult in good health. The starting material was peripheral blood, obtained on day 0 of AZD1222 vaccination. The CDR3 bases are TGTGCCAGCAGTTACTCCTCAACAGGGGGACTGTTTTTT. Its protein is CASSYSSTGGLFF.